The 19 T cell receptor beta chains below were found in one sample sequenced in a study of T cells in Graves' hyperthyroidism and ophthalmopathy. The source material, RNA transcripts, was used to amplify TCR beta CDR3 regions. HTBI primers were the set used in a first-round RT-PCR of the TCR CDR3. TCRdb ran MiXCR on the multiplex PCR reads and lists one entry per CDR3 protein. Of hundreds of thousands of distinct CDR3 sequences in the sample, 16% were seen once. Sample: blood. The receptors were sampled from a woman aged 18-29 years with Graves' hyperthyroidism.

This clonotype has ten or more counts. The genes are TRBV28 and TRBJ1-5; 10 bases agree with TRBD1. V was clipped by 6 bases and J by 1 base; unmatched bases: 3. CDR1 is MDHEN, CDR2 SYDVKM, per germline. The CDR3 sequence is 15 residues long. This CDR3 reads CASSSGQGSNQPQHF. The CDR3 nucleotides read TGTGCCAGCAGCTCGGGACAGGGGAGCAATCAGCCCCAGCATTTT. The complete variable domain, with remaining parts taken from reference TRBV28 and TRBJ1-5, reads DVKVTQSSRYLVKRTGEKVFLECVQDMDHENMFWYRQDPGLGLRLIYFSYDVKMKEKGDIPEGYSVSREKKERFSLILESASTNQTSMYLCASSSGQGSNQPQHFGDGTRLSIL.

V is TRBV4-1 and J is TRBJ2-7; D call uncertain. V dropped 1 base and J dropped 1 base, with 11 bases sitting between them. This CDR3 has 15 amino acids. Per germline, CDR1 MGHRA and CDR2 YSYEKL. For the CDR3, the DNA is TGCGCCAGCAGCCAAGGGGAACAAACTTCCTACGAGCAGTACTTC. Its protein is CASSQGEQTSYEQYF.

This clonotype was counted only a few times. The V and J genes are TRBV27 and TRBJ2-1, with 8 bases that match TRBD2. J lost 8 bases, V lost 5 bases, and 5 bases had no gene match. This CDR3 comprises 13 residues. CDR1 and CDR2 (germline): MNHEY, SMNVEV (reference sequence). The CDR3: CASSVAGFYEQFF. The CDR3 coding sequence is TGTGCCAGCAGTGTAGCGGGATTCTATGAGCAGTTCTTC.

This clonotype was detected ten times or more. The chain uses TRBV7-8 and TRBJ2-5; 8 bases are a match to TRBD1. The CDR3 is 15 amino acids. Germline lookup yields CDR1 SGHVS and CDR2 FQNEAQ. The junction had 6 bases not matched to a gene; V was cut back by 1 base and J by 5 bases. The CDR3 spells CASSLEGQARETQYF. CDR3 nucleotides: TGTGCCAGCAGCTTAGAGGGACAGGCGAGGGAGACCCAGTACTTC.

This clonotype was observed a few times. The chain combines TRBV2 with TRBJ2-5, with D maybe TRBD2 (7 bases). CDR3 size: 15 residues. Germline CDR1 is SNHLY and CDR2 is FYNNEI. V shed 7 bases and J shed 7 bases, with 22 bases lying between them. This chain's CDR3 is CASNRGEGLHGTQYF. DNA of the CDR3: TGTGCCAGCAATAGGGGGGAGGGCCTTCATGGGACCCAGTACTTC.

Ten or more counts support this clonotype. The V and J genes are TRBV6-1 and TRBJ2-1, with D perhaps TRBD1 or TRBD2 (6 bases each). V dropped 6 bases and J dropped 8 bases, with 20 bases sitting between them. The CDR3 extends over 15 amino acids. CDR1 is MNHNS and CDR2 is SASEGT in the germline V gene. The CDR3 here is CASRPNRAREYEQFF. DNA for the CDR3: TGTGCCAGCAGACCAAACAGGGCCCGGGAGTATGAGCAGTTCTTC.

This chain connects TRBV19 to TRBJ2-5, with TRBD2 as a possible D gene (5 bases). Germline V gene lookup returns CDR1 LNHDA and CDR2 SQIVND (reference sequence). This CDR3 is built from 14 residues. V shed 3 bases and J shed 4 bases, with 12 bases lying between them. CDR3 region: CASSMGSSVETQYF. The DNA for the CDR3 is TGTGCCAGTAGTATGGGTAGTAGCGTAGAGACCCAGTACTTC.

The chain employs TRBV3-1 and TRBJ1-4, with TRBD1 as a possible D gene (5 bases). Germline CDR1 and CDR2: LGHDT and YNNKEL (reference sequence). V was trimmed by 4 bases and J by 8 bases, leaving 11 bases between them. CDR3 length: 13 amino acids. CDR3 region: CASSPGLGEKLFF. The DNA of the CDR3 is TGTGCCAGCAGCCCAGGGCTAGGGGAAAAACTGTTTTTT.

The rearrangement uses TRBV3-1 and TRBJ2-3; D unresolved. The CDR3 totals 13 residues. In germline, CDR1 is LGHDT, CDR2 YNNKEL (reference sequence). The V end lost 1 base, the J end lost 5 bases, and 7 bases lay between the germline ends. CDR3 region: CASSQGGIDTQYF. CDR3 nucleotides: TGTGCCAGCAGCCAAGGTGGGATAGATACGCAGTATTTT.

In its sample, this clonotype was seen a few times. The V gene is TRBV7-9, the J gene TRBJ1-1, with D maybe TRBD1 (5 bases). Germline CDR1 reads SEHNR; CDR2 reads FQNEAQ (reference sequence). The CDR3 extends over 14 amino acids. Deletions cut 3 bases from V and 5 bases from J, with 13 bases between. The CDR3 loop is CASSFGGSVTEAFF. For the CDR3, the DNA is TGTGCCAGCAGCTTCGGGGGGTCAGTAACTGAAGCTTTCTTT.

The CDR3 sequence is CASSVDGGFEQFF. DNA for the CDR3: TGTGCCAGCAGCGTAGACGGGGGCTTTGAGCAGTTCTTC. The rearrangement links TRBV9 to TRBJ2-1; the D gene could be TRBD1 or TRBD2 (6 bases each). Trimming removed 0 bases at V and 9 bases at J, with 10 bases between. The CDR3 is 13 amino acids. Germline assignment: CDR1 SGDLS and CDR2 YYNGEE.

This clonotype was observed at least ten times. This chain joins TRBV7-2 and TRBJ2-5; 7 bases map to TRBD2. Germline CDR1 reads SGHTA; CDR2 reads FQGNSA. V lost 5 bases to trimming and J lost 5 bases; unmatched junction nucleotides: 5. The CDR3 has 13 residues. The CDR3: CASSPTSRETQYF. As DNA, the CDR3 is TGTGCCAGCAGCCCGACTAGCCGGGAGACCCAGTACTTC.

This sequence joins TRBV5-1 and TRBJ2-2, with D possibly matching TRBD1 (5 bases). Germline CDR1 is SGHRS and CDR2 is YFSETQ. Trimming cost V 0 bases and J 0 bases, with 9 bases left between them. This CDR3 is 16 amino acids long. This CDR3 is CASSLGQTPNTGELFF. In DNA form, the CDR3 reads TGCGCCAGCAGCTTGGGACAGACCCCGAACACCGGGGAGCTGTTTTTT.

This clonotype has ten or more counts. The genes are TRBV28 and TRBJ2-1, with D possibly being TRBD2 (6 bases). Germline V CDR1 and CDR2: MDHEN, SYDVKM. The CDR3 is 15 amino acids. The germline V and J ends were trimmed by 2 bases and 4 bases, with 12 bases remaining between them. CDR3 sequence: CASSLTSGFYNEQFF. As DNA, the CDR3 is TGTGCCAGCAGTTTAACCAGCGGGTTTTACAATGAGCAGTTCTTC.

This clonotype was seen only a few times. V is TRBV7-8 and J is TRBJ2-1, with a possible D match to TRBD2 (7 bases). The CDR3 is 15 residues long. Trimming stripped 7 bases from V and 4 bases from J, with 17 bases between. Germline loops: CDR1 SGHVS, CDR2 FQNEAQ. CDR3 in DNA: TGTGCCAGCACTAAAGGGGGGGGCCTATACAATGAGCAGTTCTTC. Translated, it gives CASTKGGGLYNEQFF.

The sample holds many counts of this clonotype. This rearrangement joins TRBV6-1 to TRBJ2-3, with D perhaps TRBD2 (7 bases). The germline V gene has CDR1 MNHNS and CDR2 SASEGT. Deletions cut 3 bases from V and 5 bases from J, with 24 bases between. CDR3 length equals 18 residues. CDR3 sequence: CASSELKLGGRNKDTQYF. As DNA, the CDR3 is TGTGCCAGCAGTGAGTTGAAGTTGGGGGGGCGCAACAAAGATACGCAGTATTTT.

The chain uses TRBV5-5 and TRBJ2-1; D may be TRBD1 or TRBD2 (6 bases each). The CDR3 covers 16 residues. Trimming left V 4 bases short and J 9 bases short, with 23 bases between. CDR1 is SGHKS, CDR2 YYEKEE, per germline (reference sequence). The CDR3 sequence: CASSPLWGAALGEQFF. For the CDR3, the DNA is TGTGCCAGCAGCCCCTTGTGGGGGGCCGCGCTCGGTGAGCAGTTCTTC. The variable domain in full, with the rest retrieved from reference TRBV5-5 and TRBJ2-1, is DAGVTQSPTHLIKTRGQQVTLRCSPISGHKSVSWYQQVLGQGPQFIFQYYEKEERGRGNFPDRFSARQFPNYSSELNVNALLLGDSALYLCASSPLWGAALGEQFFGPGTRLTVL.

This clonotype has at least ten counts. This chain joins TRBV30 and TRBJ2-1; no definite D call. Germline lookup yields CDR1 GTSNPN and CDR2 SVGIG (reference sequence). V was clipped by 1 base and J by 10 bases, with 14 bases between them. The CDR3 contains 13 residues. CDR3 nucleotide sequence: TGTGCCTGGAGTGATCTAGGGCCCGGGGAGCAGTTCTTC. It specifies CAWSDLGPGEQFF.

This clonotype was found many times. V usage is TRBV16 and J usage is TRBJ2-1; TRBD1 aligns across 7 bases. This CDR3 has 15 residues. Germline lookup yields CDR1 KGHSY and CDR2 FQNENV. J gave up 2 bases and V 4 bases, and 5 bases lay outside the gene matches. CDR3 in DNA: TGTGCCAGCAGCCTCCGGGACAGTGCCTACAATGAGCAGTTCTTC. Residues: CASSLRDSAYNEQFF.